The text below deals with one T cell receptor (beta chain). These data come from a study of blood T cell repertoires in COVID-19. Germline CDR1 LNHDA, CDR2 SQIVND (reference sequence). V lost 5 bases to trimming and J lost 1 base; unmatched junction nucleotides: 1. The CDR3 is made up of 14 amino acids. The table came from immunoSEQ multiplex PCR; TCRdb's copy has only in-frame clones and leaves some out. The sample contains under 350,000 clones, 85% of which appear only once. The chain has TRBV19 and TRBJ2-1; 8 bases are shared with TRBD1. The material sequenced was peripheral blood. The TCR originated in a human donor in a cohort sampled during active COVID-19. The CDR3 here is CASSDRGSYNEQFF. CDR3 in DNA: TGTGCCAGTAGTGACAGGGGTTCCTACAATGAGCAGTTCTTC.